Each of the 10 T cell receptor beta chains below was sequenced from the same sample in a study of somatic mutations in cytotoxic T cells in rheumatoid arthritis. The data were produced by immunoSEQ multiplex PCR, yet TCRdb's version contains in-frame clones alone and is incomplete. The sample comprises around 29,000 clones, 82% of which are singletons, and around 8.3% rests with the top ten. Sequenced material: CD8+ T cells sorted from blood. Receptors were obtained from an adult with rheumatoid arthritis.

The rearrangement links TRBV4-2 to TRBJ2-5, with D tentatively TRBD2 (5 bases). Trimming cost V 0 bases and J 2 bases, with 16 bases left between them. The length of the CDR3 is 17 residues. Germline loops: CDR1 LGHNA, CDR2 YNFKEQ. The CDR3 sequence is CASSQEVLVRGQETQYF. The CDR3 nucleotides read TGTGCCAGCAGCCAAGAAGTCCTAGTACGAGGGCAAGAGACCCAGTACTTC.

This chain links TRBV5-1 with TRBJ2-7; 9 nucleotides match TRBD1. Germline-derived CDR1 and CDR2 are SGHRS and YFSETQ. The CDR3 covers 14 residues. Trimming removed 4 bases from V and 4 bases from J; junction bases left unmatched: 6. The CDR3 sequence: CASSPRDRAYEQYF. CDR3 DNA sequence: TGCGCCAGCAGCCCCCGGGACAGGGCTTACGAGCAGTACTTC.

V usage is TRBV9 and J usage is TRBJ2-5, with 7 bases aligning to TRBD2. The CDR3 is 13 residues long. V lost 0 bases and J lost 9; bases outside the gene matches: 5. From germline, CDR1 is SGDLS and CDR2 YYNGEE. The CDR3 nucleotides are TGTGCCAGCAGCGTAGCCCCTGGGGGGGCCCAGTACTTC. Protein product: CASSVAPGGAQYF.

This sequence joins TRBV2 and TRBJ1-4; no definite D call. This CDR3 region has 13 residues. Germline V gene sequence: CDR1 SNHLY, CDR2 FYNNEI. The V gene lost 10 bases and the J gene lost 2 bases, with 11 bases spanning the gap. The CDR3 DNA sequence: TGTGCCACCCAGCCCTCCACTAATGAAAAACTGTTTTTT. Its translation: CATQPSTNEKLFF.

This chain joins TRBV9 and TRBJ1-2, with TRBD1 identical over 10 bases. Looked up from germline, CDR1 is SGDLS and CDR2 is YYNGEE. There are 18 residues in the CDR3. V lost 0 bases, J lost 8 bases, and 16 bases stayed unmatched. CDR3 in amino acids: CASSVGEGQGPQHRGYTF. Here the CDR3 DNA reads TGTGCCAGCAGCGTAGGTGAGGGACAGGGGCCCCAGCATCGGGGCTACACCTTC.

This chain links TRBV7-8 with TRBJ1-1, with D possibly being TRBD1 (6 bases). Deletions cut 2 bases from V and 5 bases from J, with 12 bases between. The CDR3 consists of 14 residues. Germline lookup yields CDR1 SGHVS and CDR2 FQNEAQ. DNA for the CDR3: TGTGCCAGCAGCTTAATTCAGGGGAGGACTGAAGCTTTCTTT. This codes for CASSLIQGRTEAFF.

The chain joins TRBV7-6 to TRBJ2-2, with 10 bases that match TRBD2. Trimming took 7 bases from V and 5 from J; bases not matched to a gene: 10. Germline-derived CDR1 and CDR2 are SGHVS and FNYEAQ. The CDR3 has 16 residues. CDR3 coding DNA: TGTGCCAGCAAAGCACTAGCGGGGTCTAGTACCGGGGAGCTGTTTTTT. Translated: CASKALAGSSTGELFF.

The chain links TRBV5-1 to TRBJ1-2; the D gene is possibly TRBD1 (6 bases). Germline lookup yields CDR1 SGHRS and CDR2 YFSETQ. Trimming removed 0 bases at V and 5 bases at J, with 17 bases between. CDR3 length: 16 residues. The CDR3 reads CASSLEAEGVPYGYTF. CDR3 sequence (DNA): TGCGCCAGCAGCTTGGAGGCGGAGGGGGTACCTTATGGCTACACCTTC.

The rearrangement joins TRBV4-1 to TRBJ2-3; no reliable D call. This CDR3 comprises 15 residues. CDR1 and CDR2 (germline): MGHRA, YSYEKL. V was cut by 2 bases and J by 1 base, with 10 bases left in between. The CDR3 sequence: CASSQRYLGTDTQYF. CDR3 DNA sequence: TGCGCCAGCAGCCAACGATACCTCGGCACAGATACGCAGTATTTT.

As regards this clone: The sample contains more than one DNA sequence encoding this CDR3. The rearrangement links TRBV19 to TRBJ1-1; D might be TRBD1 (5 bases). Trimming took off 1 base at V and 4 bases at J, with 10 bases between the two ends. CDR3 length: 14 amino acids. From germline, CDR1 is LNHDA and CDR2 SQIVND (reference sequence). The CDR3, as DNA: TGTGCCAGTAGTATAGGAGGGCAGGGCACTGAAGCTTTCTTT. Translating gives CASSIGGQGTEAFF.